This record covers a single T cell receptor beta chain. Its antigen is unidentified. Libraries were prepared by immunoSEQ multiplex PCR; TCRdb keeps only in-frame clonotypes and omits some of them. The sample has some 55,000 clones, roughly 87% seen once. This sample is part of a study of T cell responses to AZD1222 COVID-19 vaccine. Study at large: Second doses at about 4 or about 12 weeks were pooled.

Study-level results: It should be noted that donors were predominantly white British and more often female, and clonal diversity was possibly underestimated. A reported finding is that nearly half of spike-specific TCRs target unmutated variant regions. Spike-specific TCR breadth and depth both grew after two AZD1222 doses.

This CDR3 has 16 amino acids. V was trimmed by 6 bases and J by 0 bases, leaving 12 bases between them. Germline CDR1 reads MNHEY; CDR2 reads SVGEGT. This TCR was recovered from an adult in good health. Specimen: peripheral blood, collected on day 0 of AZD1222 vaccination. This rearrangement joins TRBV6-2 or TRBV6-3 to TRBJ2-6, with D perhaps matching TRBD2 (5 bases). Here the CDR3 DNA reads TGTGCCAGCAGCCGGACGGGATACTCTGGGGCCAACGTCCTGACTTTC. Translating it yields CASSRTGYSGANVLTF.